This is a list of T cell receptor beta chains from one sample in a study of Graves' ophthalmopathy and Graves' hyperthyroidism. TCRdb itself ran the multiplex PCR reads through MiXCR, one entry per CDR3 protein. The top ten clones hold about 40% of a sample with 650,000 to 900,000 distinct CDR3 sequences, approximately 40% of them seen once. The specimen sequenced was peripheral blood. These receptors were collected from an adult man with Graves' ophthalmopathy. The CDR3 runs from the conserved cysteine through the conserved F or W. A D gene is named only where the DNA matches it firmly. Some rows have no size entry. The others give once, few or many, or a class for an expanded clone.

j_call: TRBJ1-2
d_call: NA
clone_size: NA
v_call: TRBV2
cdr3_aa: CASSYTGLSKGYTF
cdr3_nt: TGTGCCAGCAGTTACACGGGGCTATCTAAAGGCTACACCTTC

j_call: TRBJ1-2
d_call: TRBD1
clone_size: NA
v_call: TRBV7-6
cdr3_aa: CASSLRTGANYGYTF
cdr3_nt: TGTGCCAGCAGCCTACGGACAGGGGCGAACTATGGCTACACCTTC

j_call: TRBJ1-2
d_call: TRBD1
clone_size: NA
v_call: TRBV15
cdr3_aa: CATSRVHSGQGANGYTF
cdr3_nt: TGTGCCACCAGCAGAGTGCATAGCGGACAGGGGGCAAACGGCTACACCTTC

j_call: TRBJ1-5
d_call: TRBD1
clone_size: many
v_call: TRBV2
cdr3_aa: CASRPGQGLANQPQHF
cdr3_nt: TGTGCCAGCAGGCCGGGACAGGGTTTAGCAAATCAGCCCCAGCATTTT

j_call: TRBJ1-2
d_call: TRBD1
clone_size: NA
v_call: TRBV11-2
cdr3_aa: CASSVGQGVYGYTF
cdr3_nt: TGTGCCAGCAGCGTCGGACAGGGGGTCTATGGCTACACCTTC

j_call: TRBJ1-2
d_call: TRBD1
clone_size: NA
v_call: TRBV7-2
cdr3_aa: CAWSEGQSKGYTF
cdr3_nt: TGTGCCTGGAGCGAGGGACAGTCTAAAGGCTACACCTTC

j_call: TRBJ2-5
d_call: NA
clone_size: many
v_call: TRBV7-2
cdr3_aa: CASSLEGASGYETQYF
cdr3_nt: TGTGCCAGCAGCTTAGAAGGGGCCTCAGGGTACGAGACCCAGTACTTC

j_call: TRBJ1-4
d_call: NA
clone_size: NA
v_call: TRBV7-9
cdr3_aa: CASSKGGSEKLFF
cdr3_nt: TGTGCCAGCAGCAAAGGGGGGTCTGAAAAACTGTTTTTT

j_call: TRBJ1-2
d_call: NA
clone_size: once
v_call: TRBV9
cdr3_aa: CASSERQVYTF
cdr3_nt: TGTGCCAGCAGTGAACGGCAGGTCTACACCTTC

j_call: TRBJ2-7
d_call: TRBD1
clone_size: few
v_call: TRBV20-1
cdr3_aa: CSARETGEYEQYF
cdr3_nt: TGCAGTGCTAGAGAGACAGGGGAATACGAGCAGTACTTC

j_call: TRBJ1-2
d_call: TRBD1
clone_size: NA
v_call: TRBV25-1
cdr3_aa: CASSKEGQPANYGYTF
cdr3_nt: TGTGCCAGCAGTAAAGAGGGACAGCCCGCTAACTATGGCTACACCTTC

j_call: TRBJ1-2
d_call: NA
clone_size: many
v_call: TRBV5-1
cdr3_aa: CASSLVGDPYTF
cdr3_nt: TGCGCCAGCAGCTTGGTCGGAGATCCCTACACCTTC

j_call: TRBJ1-4
d_call: NA
clone_size: NA
v_call: TRBV29-1
cdr3_aa: CSATDNLSYEKLFF
cdr3_nt: TGCAGCGCCACGGACAACCTTTCTTACGAAAAACTGTTTTTT

j_call: TRBJ1-2
d_call: NA
clone_size: NA
v_call: TRBV9
cdr3_aa: CASSQGQLGGYTF
cdr3_nt: TGTGCCAGCAGCCAAGGGCAGTTAGGCGGCTACACCTTC

j_call: TRBJ2-5
d_call: NA
clone_size: NA
v_call: TRBV2
cdr3_aa: CASNGVGGPQETQYF
cdr3_nt: TGTGCCAGCAATGGGGTTGGGGGCCCCCAAGAGACCCAGTACTTC

j_call: TRBJ1-2
d_call: NA
clone_size: NA
v_call: TRBV20-1
cdr3_aa: CSARDYSAPPGSGYTF
cdr3_nt: TGCAGTGCTAGAGATTATTCGGCTCCCCCGGGTAGTGGCTACACCTTC

j_call: TRBJ2-6
d_call: NA
clone_size: NA
v_call: TRBV13
cdr3_aa: CASSTRGANVLTF
cdr3_nt: TGTGCCAGCAGCACTAGAGGGGCCAACGTCCTGACTTTC

j_call: TRBJ2-5
d_call: TRBD1
clone_size: NA
v_call: TRBV2
cdr3_aa: CAGQGDGNQPQYF
cdr3_nt: TGTGCCGGACAGGGGGATGGCAATCAGCCCCAGTACTTC

j_call: TRBJ2-5
d_call: NA
clone_size: NA
v_call: TRBV7-3
cdr3_aa: CASSLVRREQEAQYF
cdr3_nt: TGTGCCAGCAGCTTAGTACGAAGAGAACAAGAGGCCCAGTACTTC

j_call: TRBJ2-7
d_call: NA
clone_size: few
v_call: TRBV20-1
cdr3_aa: CSAGIAESSYEQYF
cdr3_nt: TGCAGTGCTGGGATAGCGGAAAGCTCCTACGAGCAGTACTTC

j_call: TRBJ1-6
d_call: TRBD1
clone_size: NA
v_call: TRBV25-1
cdr3_aa: CASSQGARNSPLHF
cdr3_nt: TGTGCCAGCAGCCAGGGGGCAAGGAATTCACCCCTCCACTTT

j_call: TRBJ1-2
d_call: NA
clone_size: once
v_call: TRBV25-1
cdr3_aa: CASSLRRYGYTF
cdr3_nt: TGTGCCAGCAGTTTACGGCGCTATGGCTACACCTTC

j_call: TRBJ2-7
d_call: NA
clone_size: many
v_call: TRBV11-2
cdr3_aa: CASSWRTGTSSYEQYF
cdr3_nt: TGTGCCAGCAGTTGGCGTACAGGGACGAGCTCCTACGAGCAGTACTTC

j_call: TRBJ1-3
d_call: NA
clone_size: NA
v_call: TRBV6-1
cdr3_aa: CASTGRSGNTIYF
cdr3_nt: TGTGCCAGCACAGGGAGGTCTGGAAACACCATATATTTT

j_call: TRBJ2-2
d_call: NA
clone_size: NA
v_call: TRBV12-5
cdr3_aa: CASGLPENTGELFF
cdr3_nt: TGTGCTAGTGGTTTGCCAGAAAACACCGGGGAGCTGTTTTTT

j_call: TRBJ1-5
d_call: NA
clone_size: NA
v_call: TRBV28
cdr3_aa: CASRGFGNQPQHF
cdr3_nt: TGTGCCAGCCGAGGCTTCGGCAATCAGCCCCAGCATTTT

j_call: TRBJ2-5
d_call: TRBD2
clone_size: NA
v_call: TRBV20-1
cdr3_aa: CSARPAGGLQETQYF
cdr3_nt: TGCAGTGCTAGACCAGCGGGAGGGCTTCAAGAGACCCAGTACTTC

j_call: TRBJ2-5
d_call: TRBD1
clone_size: NA
v_call: TRBV19
cdr3_aa: CASSADRGPKETQYF
cdr3_nt: TGTGCCAGTAGTGCGGACAGGGGGCCTAAGGAGACCCAGTACTTC

j_call: TRBJ1-2
d_call: TRBD1
clone_size: NA
v_call: TRBV29-1
cdr3_aa: CSGGAGQGAAGYTF
cdr3_nt: TGCAGCGGAGGAGCGGGACAGGGGGCGGCTGGCTACACCTTC

j_call: TRBJ1-3
d_call: NA
clone_size: NA
v_call: TRBV2
cdr3_aa: CASGSRPGNTIYF
cdr3_nt: TGTGCCAGCGGGAGTCGTCCCGGAAACACCATATATTTT

j_call: TRBJ2-7
d_call: NA
clone_size: NA
v_call: TRBV6-5
cdr3_aa: CASSYVQGRVLDEQYF
cdr3_nt: TGTGCCAGCAGTTACGTCCAGGGCCGGGTGCTCGACGAGCAGTACTTC

j_call: TRBJ1-6
d_call: NA
clone_size: few
v_call: TRBV7-2
cdr3_aa: CASSLGGASYNSPLHF
cdr3_nt: TGTGCCAGCAGCTTAGGAGGGGCCTCCTATAATTCACCCCTCCACTTT

j_call: TRBJ2-2
d_call: NA
clone_size: NA
v_call: TRBV15
cdr3_aa: CATSSLIAVNTGELFF
cdr3_nt: TGTGCCACCAGCAGTCTAATAGCGGTGAACACCGGGGAGCTGTTTTTT

j_call: TRBJ1-5
d_call: TRBD1
clone_size: NA
v_call: TRBV10-3
cdr3_aa: CAISGQGSRQPQHF
cdr3_nt: TGTGCCATCAGTGGACAGGGGAGCCGCCAGCCCCAGCATTTT

j_call: TRBJ2-7
d_call: TRBD1
clone_size: few
v_call: TRBV20-1
cdr3_aa: CSANQGAGYEQYF
cdr3_nt: TGCAGTGCTAACCAGGGGGCGGGCTACGAGCAGTACTTC

j_call: TRBJ1-6
d_call: TRBD1
clone_size: many
v_call: TRBV12-3/TRBV12-4
cdr3_aa: CASSYRTGSLHF
cdr3_nt: TGTGCCAGCAGTTACCGGACAGGTTCCCTCCACTTT

j_call: TRBJ1-5
d_call: TRBD1
clone_size: few
v_call: TRBV20-1
cdr3_aa: CSANPRTGTLIDQPQHF
cdr3_nt: TGCAGTGCTAATCCCAGGACAGGGACTCTTATCGATCAGCCCCAGCATTTT

j_call: TRBJ1-3
d_call: NA
clone_size: NA
v_call: TRBV6-5
cdr3_aa: CASSYGRALGNTIYF
cdr3_nt: TGTGCCAGCAGTTACGGGAGGGCTTTGGGAAACACCATATATTTT

j_call: TRBJ2-7
d_call: NA
clone_size: few
v_call: TRBV12-3/TRBV12-4
cdr3_aa: CASSPDGGEEQYF
cdr3_nt: TGTGCCAGCAGCCCCGATGGGGGTGAGGAGCAGTACTTC

j_call: TRBJ1-2
d_call: TRBD1
clone_size: NA
v_call: TRBV29-1
cdr3_aa: CSVRAGQGAEGYTF
cdr3_nt: TGCAGCGTGAGGGCGGGACAGGGGGCAGAGGGCTACACCTTC

j_call: TRBJ2-5
d_call: NA
clone_size: NA
v_call: TRBV9
cdr3_aa: CASSVRSDQETQYF
cdr3_nt: TGTGCCAGCAGCGTCCGTTCGGATCAAGAGACCCAGTACTTC

j_call: TRBJ2-3
d_call: NA
clone_size: NA
v_call: TRBV25-1
cdr3_aa: CASSDSLLTSGVTDTQYF
cdr3_nt: TGTGCCAGCAGTGATTCCCTTCTGACCTCGGGGGTGACAGATACGCAGTATTTT

j_call: TRBJ1-2
d_call: NA
clone_size: many
v_call: TRBV25-1
cdr3_aa: CASSDKGGYTF
cdr3_nt: TGTGCCAGCAGTGATAAGGGTGGCTACACCTTC

j_call: TRBJ2-7
d_call: NA
clone_size: NA
v_call: TRBV7-2
cdr3_aa: CASSPVTSYEQYF
cdr3_nt: TGTGCCAGCAGCCCTGTCACTTCCTACGAGCAGTACTTC

j_call: TRBJ2-1
d_call: NA
clone_size: NA
v_call: TRBV19
cdr3_aa: CASSIARAGYNNEQFF
cdr3_nt: TGTGCCAGTAGTATAGCCAGGGCGGGATACAACAATGAGCAGTTCTTC

j_call: TRBJ1-1
d_call: TRBD1
clone_size: few
v_call: TRBV11-2
cdr3_aa: CASSLPWTGGDTEAFF
cdr3_nt: TGTGCCAGCAGCTTACCCTGGACAGGGGGGGACACTGAAGCTTTCTTT

j_call: TRBJ1-3
d_call: NA
clone_size: NA
v_call: TRBV20-1
cdr3_aa: CSARDKGASVSGNTIYF
cdr3_nt: TGCAGTGCTAGAGATAAGGGAGCCAGTGTCTCTGGAAACACCATATATTTT

j_call: TRBJ1-1
d_call: NA
clone_size: many
v_call: TRBV29-1
cdr3_aa: CSVEKDNQFAEAFF
cdr3_nt: TGCAGCGTTGAAAAGGACAATCAGTTCGCTGAAGCTTTCTTT

j_call: TRBJ1-2
d_call: NA
clone_size: NA
v_call: TRBV7-2
cdr3_aa: CASSLVGLAGDYTF
cdr3_nt: TGTGCCAGCAGCTTAGTGGGACTAGCGGGAGACTACACCTTC

j_call: TRBJ2-5
d_call: TRBD2
clone_size: few
v_call: TRBV15
cdr3_aa: CATSSGTSAQYF
cdr3_nt: TGTGCCACCAGTAGCGGGACTAGCGCCCAGTACTTC

j_call: TRBJ2-5
d_call: NA
clone_size: many
v_call: TRBV19
cdr3_aa: CASSPMAVETQYF
cdr3_nt: TGTGCCAGTTCCCCAATGGCCGTAGAGACCCAGTACTTC

j_call: TRBJ2-7
d_call: TRBD1
clone_size: NA
v_call: TRBV28
cdr3_aa: CASISVGTGSYEQYF
cdr3_nt: TGTGCCAGCATCTCTGTCGGGACAGGGAGCTACGAGCAGTACTTC

j_call: TRBJ2-7
d_call: NA
clone_size: many
v_call: TRBV28
cdr3_aa: CASSLSGFNEQYF
cdr3_nt: TGTGCCAGCAGTTTGTCCGGATTCAACGAGCAGTACTTC

j_call: TRBJ2-7
d_call: TRBD2
clone_size: NA
v_call: TRBV2
cdr3_aa: CASRGPSGGSYEQYF
cdr3_nt: TGTGCCAGCAGAGGCCCTAGCGGGGGCTCCTACGAGCAGTACTTC

j_call: TRBJ1-1
d_call: NA
clone_size: NA
v_call: TRBV20-1
cdr3_aa: CSARLGTEAFF
cdr3_nt: TGCAGTGCCCGCCTGGGCACTGAAGCTTTCTTT

j_call: TRBJ1-5
d_call: NA
clone_size: NA
v_call: TRBV7-2
cdr3_aa: CASSLVTRDQPQHF
cdr3_nt: TGTGCCAGCAGCTTAGTGACAAGAGATCAGCCCCAGCATTTT

j_call: TRBJ2-2
d_call: NA
clone_size: NA
v_call: TRBV10-3
cdr3_aa: CAISGGQTTGELFF
cdr3_nt: TGTGCCATCAGTGGCGGACAAACCACCGGGGAGCTGTTTTTT